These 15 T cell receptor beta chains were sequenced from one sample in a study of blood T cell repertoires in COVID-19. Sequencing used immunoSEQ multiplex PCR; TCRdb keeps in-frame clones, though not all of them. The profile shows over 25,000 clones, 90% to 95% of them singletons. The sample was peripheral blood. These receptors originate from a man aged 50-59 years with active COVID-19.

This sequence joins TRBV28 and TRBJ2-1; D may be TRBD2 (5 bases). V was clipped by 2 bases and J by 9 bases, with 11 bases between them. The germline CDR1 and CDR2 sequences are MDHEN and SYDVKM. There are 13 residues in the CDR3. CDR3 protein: CASSLDAGTEQFF. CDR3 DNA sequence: TGTGCCAGCAGTTTAGATGCGGGTACTGAGCAGTTCTTC.

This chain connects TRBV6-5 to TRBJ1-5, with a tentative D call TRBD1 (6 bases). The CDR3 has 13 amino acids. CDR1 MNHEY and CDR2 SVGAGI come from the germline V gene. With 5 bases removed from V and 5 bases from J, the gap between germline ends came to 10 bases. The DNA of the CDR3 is TGTGCCAGCAGTCCGGACAGTTATCAGCCCCAGCATTTT. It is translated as CASSPDSYQPQHF.

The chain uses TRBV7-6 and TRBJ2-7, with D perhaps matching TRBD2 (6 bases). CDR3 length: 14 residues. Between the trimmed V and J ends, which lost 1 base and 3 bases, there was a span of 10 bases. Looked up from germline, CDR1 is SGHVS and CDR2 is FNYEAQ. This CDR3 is CASSLEVTSYEQYF. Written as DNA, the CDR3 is TGTGCCAGCAGCTTAGAGGTGACTAGCTACGAGCAGTACTTC.

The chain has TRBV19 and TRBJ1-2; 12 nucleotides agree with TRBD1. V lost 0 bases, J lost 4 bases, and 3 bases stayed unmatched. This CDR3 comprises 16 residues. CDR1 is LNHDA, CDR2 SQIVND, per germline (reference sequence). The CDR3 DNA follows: TGTGCCAGTAGTATAGACGGGACAGGGGGCGGCTATGGCTACACCTTC. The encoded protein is CASSIDGTGGGYGYTF. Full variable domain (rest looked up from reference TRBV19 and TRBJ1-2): DGGITQSPKYLFRKEGQNVTLSCEQNLNHDAMYWYRQDPGQGLRLIYYSQIVNDFQKGDIAEGYSVSREKKESFPLTVTSAQKNPTAFYLCASSIDGTGGGYGYTFGSGTRLTVV.

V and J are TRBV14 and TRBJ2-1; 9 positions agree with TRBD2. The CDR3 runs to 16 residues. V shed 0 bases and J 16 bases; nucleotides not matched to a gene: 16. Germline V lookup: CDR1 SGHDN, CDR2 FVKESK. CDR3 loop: CASSQDRGPSGVKGFF. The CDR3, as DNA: TGTGCCAGCAGCCAAGATCGAGGGCCTAGCGGGGTCAAGGGATTCTTC.

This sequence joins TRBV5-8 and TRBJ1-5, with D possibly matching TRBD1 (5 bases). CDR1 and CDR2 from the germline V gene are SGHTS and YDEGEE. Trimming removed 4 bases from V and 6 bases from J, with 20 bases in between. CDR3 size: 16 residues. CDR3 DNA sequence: TGTGCCAGCAGCCCCTCTGGAGTGGGGGGGGTTCAGCCCCAGCATTTT. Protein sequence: CASSPSGVGGVQPQHF.

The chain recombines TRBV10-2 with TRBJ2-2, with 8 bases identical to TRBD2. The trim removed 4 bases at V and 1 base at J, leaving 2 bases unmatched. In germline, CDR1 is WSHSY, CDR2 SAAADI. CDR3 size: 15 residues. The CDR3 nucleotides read TGCGCCAGCAGTGGAACTAGCGGGAACACCGGGGAGCTGTTTTTT. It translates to CASSGTSGNTGELFF.

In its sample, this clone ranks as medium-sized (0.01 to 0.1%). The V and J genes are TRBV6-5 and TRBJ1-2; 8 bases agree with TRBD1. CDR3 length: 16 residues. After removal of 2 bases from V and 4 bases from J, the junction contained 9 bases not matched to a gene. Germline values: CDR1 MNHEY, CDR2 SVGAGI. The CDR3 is CASSYQTGAGTYGYTF. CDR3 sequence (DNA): TGTGCCAGCAGTTACCAGACAGGGGCAGGCACCTATGGCTACACCTTC.

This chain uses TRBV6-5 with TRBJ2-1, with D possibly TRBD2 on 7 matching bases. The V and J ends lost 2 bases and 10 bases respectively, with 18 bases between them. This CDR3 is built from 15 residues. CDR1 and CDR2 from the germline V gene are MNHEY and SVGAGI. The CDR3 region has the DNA TGTGCCAGCAGTTACCGGGCGGGGGCCTACTTGGAGCAGTTCTTC. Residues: CASSYRAGAYLEQFF.

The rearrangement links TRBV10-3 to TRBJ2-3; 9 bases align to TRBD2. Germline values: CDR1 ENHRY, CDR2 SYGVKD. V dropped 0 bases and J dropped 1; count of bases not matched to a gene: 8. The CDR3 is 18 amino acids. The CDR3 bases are TGTGCCATCAGTGAGTCGGGATTAGCGGGAGCTGGCACAGATACGCAGTATTTT. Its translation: CAISESGLAGAGTDTQYF.

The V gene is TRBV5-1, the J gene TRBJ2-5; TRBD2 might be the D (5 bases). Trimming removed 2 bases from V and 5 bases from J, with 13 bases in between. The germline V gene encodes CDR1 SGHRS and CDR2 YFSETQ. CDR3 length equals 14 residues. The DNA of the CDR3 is TGCGCCAGCAGCTTCGAGGGCTCCTTCGAGACCCAGTACTTC. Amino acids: CASSFEGSFETQYF.

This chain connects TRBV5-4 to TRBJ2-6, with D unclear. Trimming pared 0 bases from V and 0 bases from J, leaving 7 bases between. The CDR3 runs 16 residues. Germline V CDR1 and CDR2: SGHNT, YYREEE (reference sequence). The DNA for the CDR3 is TGTGCCAGCAGCTTGGCACTTACCTCTGGGGCCAACGTCCTGACTTTC. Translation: CASSLALTSGANVLTF.

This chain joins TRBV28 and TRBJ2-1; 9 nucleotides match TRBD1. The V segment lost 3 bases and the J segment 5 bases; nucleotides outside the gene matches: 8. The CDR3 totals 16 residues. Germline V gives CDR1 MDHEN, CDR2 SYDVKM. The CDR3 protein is CASSFAGQGQNNEQFF. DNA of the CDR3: TGTGCCAGCAGTTTCGCAGGACAGGGGCAAAACAATGAGCAGTTCTTC.

The CDR3 nucleotides are TGTGCCAGCAGCGCAGGGACTAGCGGGGGGGCTAGCACAGATACGCAGTATTTT. It is translated as CASSAGTSGGASTDTQYF. The chain is built from TRBV9 and TRBJ2-3; 16 nucleotides match TRBD2. CDR3 length: 18 residues. Germline V gives CDR1 SGDLS, CDR2 YYNGEE. V was clipped by 3 bases and J by 0 bases; unmatched bases: 4.

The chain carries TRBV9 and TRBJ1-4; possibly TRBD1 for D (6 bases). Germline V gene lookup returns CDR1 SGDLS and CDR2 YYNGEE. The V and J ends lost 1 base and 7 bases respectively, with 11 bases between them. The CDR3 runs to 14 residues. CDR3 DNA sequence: TGTGCCAGCAGCGTATCCCAGGGGCCTGAAAAACTGTTTTTT. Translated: CASSVSQGPEKLFF.